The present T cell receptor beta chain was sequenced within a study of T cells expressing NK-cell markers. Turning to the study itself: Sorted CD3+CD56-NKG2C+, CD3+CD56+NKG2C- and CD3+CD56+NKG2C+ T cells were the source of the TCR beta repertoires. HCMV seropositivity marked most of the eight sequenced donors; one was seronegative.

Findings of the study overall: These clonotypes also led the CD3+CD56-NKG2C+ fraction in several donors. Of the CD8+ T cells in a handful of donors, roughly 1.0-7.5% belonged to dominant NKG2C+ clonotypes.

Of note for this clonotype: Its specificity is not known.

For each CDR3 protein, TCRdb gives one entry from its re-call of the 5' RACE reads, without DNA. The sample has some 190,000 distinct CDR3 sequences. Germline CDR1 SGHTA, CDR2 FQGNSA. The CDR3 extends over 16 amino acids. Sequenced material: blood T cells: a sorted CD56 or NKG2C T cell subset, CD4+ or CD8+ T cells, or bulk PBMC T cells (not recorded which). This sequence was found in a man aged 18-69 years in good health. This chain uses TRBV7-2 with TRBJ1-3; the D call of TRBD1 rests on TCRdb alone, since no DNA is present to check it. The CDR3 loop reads CASSLAWGGSGNTIYF.